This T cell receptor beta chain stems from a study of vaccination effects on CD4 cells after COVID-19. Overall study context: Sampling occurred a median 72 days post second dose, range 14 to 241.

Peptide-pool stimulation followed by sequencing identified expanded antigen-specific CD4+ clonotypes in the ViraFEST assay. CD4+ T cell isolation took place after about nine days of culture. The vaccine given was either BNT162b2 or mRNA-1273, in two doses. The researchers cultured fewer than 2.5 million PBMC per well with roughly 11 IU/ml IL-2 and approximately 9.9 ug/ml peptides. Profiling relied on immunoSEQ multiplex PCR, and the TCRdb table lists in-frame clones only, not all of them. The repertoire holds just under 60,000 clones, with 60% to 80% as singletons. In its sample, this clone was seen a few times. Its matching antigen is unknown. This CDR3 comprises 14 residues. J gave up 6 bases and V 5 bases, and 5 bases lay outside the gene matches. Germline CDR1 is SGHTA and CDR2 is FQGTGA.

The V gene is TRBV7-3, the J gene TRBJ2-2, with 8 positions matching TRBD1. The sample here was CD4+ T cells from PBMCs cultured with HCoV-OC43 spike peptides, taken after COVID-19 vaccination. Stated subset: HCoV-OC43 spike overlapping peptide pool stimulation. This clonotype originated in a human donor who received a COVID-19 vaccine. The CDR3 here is CASSPDRGAGELFF. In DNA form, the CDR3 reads TGTGCCAGCAGCCCTGACAGGGGTGCCGGGGAGCTGTTTTTT.